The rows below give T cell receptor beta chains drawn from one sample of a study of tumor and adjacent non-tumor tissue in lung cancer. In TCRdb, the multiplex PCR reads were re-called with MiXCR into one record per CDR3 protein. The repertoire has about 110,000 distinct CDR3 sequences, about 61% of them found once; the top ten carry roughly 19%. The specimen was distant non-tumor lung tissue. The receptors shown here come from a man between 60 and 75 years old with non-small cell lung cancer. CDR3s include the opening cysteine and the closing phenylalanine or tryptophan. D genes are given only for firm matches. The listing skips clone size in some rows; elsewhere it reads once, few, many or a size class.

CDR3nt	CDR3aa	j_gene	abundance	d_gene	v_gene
TGTGTCAGCAGTTTTAATTCATTTAGTGCGAGGGACAGAGATGATCAGCCCCATCATTTT	CVSSFNSFSARDRDDQPHHF	TRBJ1-5	once	TRBD1	TRBV28
TGCAGTGCCGCACAAGTAGGAAATGGCTACACCTTC	CSAAQVGNGYTF	TRBJ1-2	.	.	TRBV20-1
TGCAGCAGCCGGACTAGCGGGGGAAGGACAGACACGCAGTATTTT	CSSRTSGGRTDTQYF	TRBJ2-3	.	TRBD2	TRBV29-1
TGTGCCAGCAGTCCATATATACAAACGGGACAGGAGGGCGGTCAGCCCCAGCATTTT	CASSPYIQTGQEGGQPQHF	TRBJ1-5	.	TRBD1	TRBV6-6
TGCGTCAGCTGCCAAGGGACAGGGTCAGGAAACACCATATATTTT	CVSCQGTGSGNTIYF	TRBJ1-3	.	TRBD1	TRBV4-3
TGCGCCAGCAGAAACAACCGGGATCCCGGTTTCGGTGAGCAGTTCTTC	CASRNNRDPGFGEQFF	TRBJ2-1	.	.	TRBV6-5
TGTGCCAGCAGTGAACGGAGGCACACCGGGGAGCTGCTTTTT	CASSERRHTGELLF	TRBJ2-2	.	.	TRBV6-1
TGCAGTGCCGAGCCGCGGTCTCGAGGGAACGAGCAGTGCTTC	CSAEPRSRGNEQCF	TRBJ2-7	few	.	TRBV20-1
TGCGCCAGCAGCACTACGAATACGCAGTATTTT	CASSTTNTQYF	TRBJ2-3	.	.	TRBV10-2
TGTGCCACCAGCTTGGGGAATCAAGAGACCCAGCACTTC	CATSLGNQETQHF	TRBJ2-5	once	.	TRBV24-1
TGTGCCAGCAACATCGGGGGGGGGATCCCCTGTGAGCAGTTCTTC	CASNIGGGIPCEQFF	TRBJ2-1	.	TRBD2	TRBV28
TGCAGCTTTGATGGTCGGCCAGGTGAAGCTTTCTTT	CSFDGRPGEAFF	TRBJ1-1	.	.	TRBV29-1
TGTGCCAGCAGTTACGGGACAGGCTCCTCATGGGCCAACGTCCTGACTTTC	CASSYGTGSSWANVLTF	TRBJ2-6	.	TRBD1	TRBV6-5
TGTGCCAGCCTCTTGTGGCTAGCGGGAGGGCCAGGAAATGAGCATTCCTTC	CASLLWLAGGPGNEHSF	TRBJ2-1	.	TRBD2	TRBV6-2/TRBV6-3
TGTGCCAGCAGTTTGGCCGGACTAGCGGGAGGCAATGAGCAGTTCTTC	CASSLAGLAGGNEQFF	TRBJ2-1	many	TRBD2	TRBV12-3/TRBV12-4
TGTGCCAGCAGTTTGAGCGGGATAAACTCTGGGGCCAACGTCCTGACTTTC	CASSLSGINSGANVLTF	TRBJ2-6	many	TRBD2	TRBV12-3/TRBV12-4
TGCGCCAGCAGCTTGGGGGATCTCTCTGGAAACACCATATCTTTT	CASSLGDLSGNTISF	TRBJ1-3	.	.	TRBV5-1
TGTGCCGGCAGTTTAAACTGGGAGTTGTTTTTT	CAGSLNWELFF	TRBJ2-2	.	.	TRBV12-3/TRBV12-4
TGTGTCAGCAGCTCCGGGGACGTCAACACCCGGGAGCTGTTTTTT	CVSSSGDVNTRELFF	TRBJ2-2	.	.	TRBV11-1
TGTGCCAGCAGTCCCGGCGACAGGGTCTATGGCTACACCTTC	CASSPGDRVYGYTF	TRBJ1-2	many	TRBD1	TRBV12-3/TRBV12-4
TGTGCCAGCAGTTTTTTATCAGGGGATCGTGGCTACACCTTC	CASSFLSGDRGYTF	TRBJ1-2	many	.	TRBV12-3/TRBV12-4
TGTGCCAGCAGTTTTCGGGGGGGATCAACCGGGGAGCTGTTTTTT	CASSFRGGSTGELFF	TRBJ2-2	many	TRBD2	TRBV12-3/TRBV12-4
TGTGCCAGCAGCCATACCGGGGTTGGGGAGCTGTTTTTT	CASSHTGVGELFF	TRBJ2-2	many	.	TRBV12-3/TRBV12-4
TGCAGTGCCTCCACAGGGGGCCGAAATCAGCCCCAGCATTTT	CSASTGGRNQPQHF	TRBJ1-5	few	TRBD1	TRBV20-1
TGTGCCAGCAGTGATACAAGGACAGGGAATAGCAATCAGCCCCAGCATTTT	CASSDTRTGNSNQPQHF	TRBJ1-5	many	TRBD1	TRBV6-1
TGTGCCAGCGATCGACAGGGTCGAAATGAAAAACTGTTTTTT	CASDRQGRNEKLFF	TRBJ1-4	.	TRBD1	TRBV12-3/TRBV12-4
TGTACCAACAGCTCGTCTAGCGGCTACTACGAGCAGTACTTC	CTNSSSSGYYEQYF	TRBJ2-7	few	TRBD2	TRBV5-4
TGTGCCAGCAGCTACCCCAAAGGACCCGGACCGGGGACCCAGTACTTC	CASSYPKGPGPGTQYF	TRBJ2-5	.	.	TRBV7-8
TGTGCCAGCAGTGGCCAGACTAGCGGGAGGGGGAATGAGCAGTTCTTC	CASSGQTSGRGNEQFF	TRBJ2-1	few	TRBD2	TRBV6-5
TGTGCCAGTAGCACCGACACCTACAATGGGCAGTTCTTC	CASSTDTYNGQFF	TRBJ2-1	.	.	TRBV19
TGTGCCAGCAGTTTTATCGCCGGAGATACGCAGTATTTT	CASSFIAGDTQYF	TRBJ2-3	many	.	TRBV12-3/TRBV12-4
TGCGGCGTTTGGGCAGGACAACCCTACGGGCAGTACTTC	CGVWAGQPYGQYF	TRBJ2-7	.	.	TRBV29-1
TGTGCCAGCAGCTTTCCGGGGGCGAGATACAATGAGCAGTTCTTC	CASSFPGARYNEQFF	TRBJ2-1	many	.	TRBV5-6
TGCGCCAGCAGCAAGACAGAGAACACCGGGGAGCTGTTTTTT	CASSKTENTGELFF	TRBJ2-2	many	.	TRBV5-1
TGCAGCGCTAACAAGGCCACGCAGGGTGGCGTGGGTGAGCAGTTCTTC	CSANKATQGGVGEQFF	TRBJ2-1	.	.	TRBV29-1
TGTGCCAGCAGCCCAGACAAGGGCTATAATTCACCCCTCCACTTT	CASSPDKGYNSPLHF	TRBJ1-6	few	.	TRBV7-3
TGTGCCAGCAGCTTCGGCGGGAGGGCCTTTTCCAATGATCAGTCCTTC	CASSFGGRAFSNDQSF	TRBJ2-1	.	TRBD2	TRBV5-4
TGTGCCAGCAGACGGGCTACTACGTCTAATGAGCAGCTCTTC	CASRRATTSNEQLF	TRBJ2-1	.	.	TRBV11-3
TGCGCCAGCAGCTTAGACCCCGGGACTAGAGATACCGGGGAGCTGTTTTTT	CASSLDPGTRDTGELFF	TRBJ2-2	.	TRBD2	TRBV5-1
TGTGCCACCAGTCCGGGACAGGGCCCCTACGAGCAGTACTTC	CATSPGQGPYEQYF	TRBJ2-7	many	TRBD1	TRBV10-3
TGTGACAGCAACACGACAGGGTCGCGATTGGATACGCAGTATTTT	CDSNTTGSRLDTQYF	TRBJ2-3	.	TRBD1	TRBV14
TGTGCCAGCACCCACCAGCTCCAAGAGACCCAGTACTTC	CASTHQLQETQYF	TRBJ2-5	many	.	TRBV7-9
TGCGCCAGCAGCTCTTGGCCGAGAGAGACCCAGTACTTC	CASSSWPRETQYF	TRBJ2-5	few	.	TRBV5-1
TGTGCCAGGAGCCCCACAGCGGGAGGCTACGAGCAGTATTTC	CARSPTAGGYEQYF	TRBJ2-7	.	TRBD2	TRBV5-4
TGTGCCAGCAGCCCCACGTTGGGCAGGGAAGAGACCCAGTACTTC	CASSPTLGREETQYF	TRBJ2-5	many	.	TRBV7-9
TGTGCCACCAGCCGCGAGGGCAATCAGCCCCAGCATTTT	CATSREGNQPQHF	TRBJ1-5	few	.	TRBV24-1
TGCGCCAGCAGCCCGCGACTAGCGGGAGTTGGAACAGATACGCAGTATTTT	CASSPRLAGVGTDTQYF	TRBJ2-3	many	TRBD2	TRBV5-5
TGTGCCTGGAGGACTACAGGGATGGGGCGCGGGGGCTACACCTTC	CAWRTTGMGRGGYTF	TRBJ1-2	many	.	TRBV30
TGTGCCAGCAGGGGTAGCGGGAGGGCCTACAATGAGCAGTTCTTC	CASRGSGRAYNEQFF	TRBJ2-1	once	TRBD2	TRBV25-1
TGTGCCAGCAGCCCAGGGGGCTACGAGCAGTACTTC	CASSPGGYEQYF	TRBJ2-7	many	TRBD1	TRBV6-2/TRBV6-3
TGTGCCAGCAGTTCGGGTTTGGACAGGGGAAGAAGGGAGACCCAGTACTTC	CASSSGLDRGRRETQYF	TRBJ2-5	few	TRBD1	TRBV28
TGTGCCACCAGTTCACCGGGACCACTATACGAGCAGTACTTC	CATSSPGPLYEQYF	TRBJ2-7	many	.	TRBV6-5
TGTGCCACCAGCATATGGGGAGGAGGCAATGAGCAGTTCTTC	CATSIWGGGNEQFF	TRBJ2-1	.	.	TRBV24-1
TGTGCCAGCAGTTCGGATAGGGGGCGCGCCTATGGCTACACCTTC	CASSSDRGRAYGYTF	TRBJ1-2	.	TRBD1	TRBV6-1
TGTGCCAGCAGTTTCGCGAGCGGGGGAGGCACAGATACGCAGTATTTT	CASSFASGGGTDTQYF	TRBJ2-3	many	TRBD2	TRBV12-3/TRBV12-4
TGTGCCAGTAGTATCCCATCCGGGACTAGCTATCCAGATACGCAGTATTTT	CASSIPSGTSYPDTQYF	TRBJ2-3	few	TRBD2	TRBV19
TGTGCCAGCAGCGAACATCAAGAGACCCAGTACTTC	CASSEHQETQYF	TRBJ2-5	many	.	TRBV13
TGTGCCAGCAATAGACAGGGGCTCAATGAGCAGTTCTTC	CASNRQGLNEQFF	TRBJ2-1	many	TRBD1	TRBV6-2/TRBV6-3
TGTGCCTGCAGCCAAGCTCTCAACACCGAAGCTTTCTTT	CACSQALNTEAFF	TRBJ1-1	few	.	TRBV14